Each of the 32 T cell receptor beta chains below was sequenced from the same sample in a study of blood T cell repertoires in COVID-19. Only in-frame clones appear in the TCRdb table, and some are missing; sequencing was by immunoSEQ multiplex PCR. The table has 250,000 to 300,000 clones, approximately 88% seen once; the top ten hold 0.65% to 0.9%. Sequenced sample: peripheral blood. The receptors come from a woman aged 25-40 years with acute or convalescent COVID-19.

The chain has TRBV7-9 and TRBJ2-7; 9 bases are shared with TRBD2. Germline CDR1 and CDR2: SEHNR and FQNEAQ (reference sequence). This CDR3 comprises 14 residues. V dropped 2 bases and J dropped 3; count of bases not matched to a gene: 2. The chain's CDR3 is CASSLLAGNYEQYF. CDR3 sequence (DNA): TGTGCCAGCAGCTTACTAGCGGGGAACTACGAGCAGTACTTC.

The chain combines TRBV2 with TRBJ2-1; D is possibly TRBD2 (6 bases). This CDR3 is built from 15 residues. Deletions cut 7 bases from V and 4 bases from J, with 17 bases between. CDR1 and CDR2 from the germline V gene are SNHLY and FYNNEI. Here the CDR3 DNA reads TGTGCCAGCAATGGGGGGTTGGGAACTTACAATGAGCAGTTCTTC. Translating it yields CASNGGLGTYNEQFF. Full variable domain (outside the CDR3, taken from reference TRBV2 and TRBJ2-1): EPEVTQTPSHQVTQMGQEVILRCVPISNHLYFYWYRQILGQKVEFLVSFYNNEISEKSEIFDDQFSVERPDGSNFTLKIRSTKLEDSAMYFCASNGGLGTYNEQFFGPGTRLTVL.

A single count supports this clone. The genes are TRBV27 and TRBJ1-2; weak D call: TRBD1 (5 bases). Germline assignment: CDR1 MNHEY and CDR2 SMNVEV (reference sequence). V was clipped by 3 bases and J by 4 bases, with 12 bases between them. The CDR3 totals 14 residues. CDR3 sequence reads: CASSLGRVGYGYTF. In DNA, the CDR3 is TGTGCCAGCAGTTTGGGCAGGGTCGGCTATGGCTACACCTTC.

The gene calls are TRBV2 and TRBJ1-5; 9 bases align to TRBD1. J gave up 5 bases and V 0 bases, and 5 bases lay outside the gene matches. The CDR3 extends over 16 amino acids. CDR1 and CDR2 (germline): SNHLY, FYNNEI. The DNA for the CDR3 is TGTGCCAGCAGTGAAGCGGGGACAGGGCTCTATCAGCCCCAGCATTTT. It is translated as CASSEAGTGLYQPQHF.

V and J are TRBV5-6 and TRBJ2-7; D ambiguous. The germline V gene encodes CDR1 SGHDT and CDR2 YYEEEE. The CDR3 is made up of 13 amino acids. Trimming took off 0 bases at V and 2 bases at J, with 6 bases between the two ends. CDR3 in DNA: TGTGCCAGCAGCTTGGGCACAACCTACGAGCAGTACTTC. Its protein is CASSLGTTYEQYF.

CDR3: CASSPRTLRTDTQYF. The CDR3 coding sequence is TGTGCCAGCTCGCCCCGGACATTGCGCACAGATACGCAGTATTTT. The chain carries TRBV18 and TRBJ2-3, with D possibly matching TRBD1 (5 bases). V was pared by 6 bases and J by 1 base, with 14 bases between. Germline V gene sequence: CDR1 KGHSH, CDR2 LQKENI. The CDR3 has 15 amino acids.

As regards this clone: Other nucleotide sequences in the sample specify the same CDR3. The J gene is TRBJ1-5, the V gene TRBV10-3; 7 bases line up with TRBD1. The CDR3 sequence is 12 residues long. J lost 4 bases, V lost 9 bases, and 3 bases had no gene match. Germline V gene lookup returns CDR1 ENHRY and CDR2 SYGVKD. CDR3 region: CAIRQGNQPQHF. CDR3 in DNA: TGTGCCATTCGACAGGGTAATCAGCCCCAGCATTTT.

The chain recombines TRBV3-1 (or the pseudogene TRBV3-2) with TRBJ1-1, with D maybe TRBD1 (6 bases). Germline V gives CDR1 LGHDT, CDR2 YNNKEL (reference sequence). The CDR3 has 16 residues. V gave up 2 bases and J gave up 0 bases, with 13 bases separating them. The DNA of the CDR3 is TGTGCCAGCAGCCAACCCCCGACAGGAATGAACACTGAAGCTTTCTTT. Protein sequence: CASSQPPTGMNTEAFF.

The chain couples TRBV25-1 to TRBJ1-6; a weak D match, TRBD1 (6 bases). The CDR3 is 15 amino acids. Germline loops: CDR1 MGHDK, CDR2 SYGVNS. V was pared by 8 bases and J by 5 bases, with 16 bases between. The CDR3 DNA is TGTGCCAGCTCCCCACAGGGTTCTCATAATTCACCCCTCCACTTT. Its protein product is CASSPQGSHNSPLHF.

J is TRBJ1-4 and V is TRBV30; 10 bases are shared with TRBD1. From germline, CDR1 is GTSNPN and CDR2 SVGIG (reference sequence). V lost 3 bases and J lost 6; bases outside the gene matches: 4. There are 14 residues in the CDR3. CDR3 bases: TGTGCCTGGAGGCACGGGACAGGGGATGAAAAACTGTTTTTT. Protein: CAWRHGTGDEKLFF.

The chain is built from TRBV5-4 and TRBJ2-6; 8 nucleotides align to TRBD1. The germline V gene has CDR1 SGHNT and CDR2 YYREEE (reference sequence). The J segment lost 4 bases and the V segment lost 0 bases, leaving 12 bases of the junction unmatched. There are 19 residues in the CDR3. The CDR3 reads CASSLEGQALVGGANVLTF. CDR3 bases: TGTGCCAGCAGCTTGGAGGGACAGGCTCTCGTGGGGGGGGCCAACGTCCTGACTTTC.

The V call is TRBV7-9, the J call TRBJ1-1; perhaps TRBD1 as D (5 bases). There are 16 residues in the CDR3. Germline V gene sequence: CDR1 SEHNR, CDR2 FQNEAQ (reference sequence). V shed 4 bases and J shed 5 bases, with 20 bases lying between them. The CDR3 is CASSSSLDRERTEAFF. In DNA form, the CDR3 reads TGTGCCAGCAGCTCCTCCCTCGACAGAGAAAGGACTGAAGCTTTCTTT.

This clone occurred once. The rearrangement joins TRBV10-3 to TRBJ2-4, with 7 bases matching TRBD2. Germline V gene lookup returns CDR1 ENHRY and CDR2 SYGVKD. V lost 6 bases and J lost 7; bases outside the gene matches: 18. The length of the CDR3 is 17 residues. The CDR3 spells CAIREDKAGLEDNIQYF. CDR3 nucleotides: TGTGCCATCAGGGAAGATAAAGCGGGACTCGAGGATAACATTCAGTACTTC.

This clone was detected a few times. The CDR3 DNA sequence: TGCGCCACCCGGGAGGGACCCGCTTCGGGAAAACTGTTTTTT. It specifies CATREGPASGKLFF. The chain is built from TRBV5-1 and TRBJ1-4; the D gene is possibly TRBD1 (5 bases). CDR3 length: 14 residues. Trimming cost V 9 bases and J 10 bases, with 22 bases left between them. CDR1 is SGHRS, CDR2 YFSETQ, per germline. Variable domain in full (rest from reference TRBV5-1 and TRBJ1-4): KAGVTQTPRYLIKTRGQQVTLSCSPISGHRSVSWYQQTPGQGLQFLFEYFSETQRNKGNFPGRFSGRQFSNSRSEMNVSTLELGDSALYLCATREGPASGKLFFGSGTQLSVL.

The chain uses TRBV19 and TRBJ2-2; 12 bases are shared with TRBD2. This CDR3 has 15 residues. V shed 6 bases, J shed 5 bases, and the junction held 4 bases outside the gene matches. Germline CDR1 and CDR2: LNHDA and SQIVND (reference sequence). CDR3 sequence: CASRKGLAGTGELFF. CDR3 in DNA: TGTGCCAGTAGGAAAGGACTAGCGGGAACCGGGGAGCTGTTTTTT.

This sequence joins TRBV29-1 and TRBJ1-3; weak D call: TRBD1 (5 bases). Germline-derived CDR1 and CDR2 are SQVTM and ANQGSEA. This CDR3 has 15 residues. The V and J ends lost 0 bases and 1 base respectively, with 10 bases between them. The CDR3, as DNA: TGCAGCGTTGAAGACCCACCAGGGTCTGGAAACACCATATATTTT. It codes for CSVEDPPGSGNTIYF.

The gene calls are TRBV11-2 and TRBJ2-4; D call uncertain. Trimming shortened V by 6 bases and J by 0 bases, and 6 bases separated the two germline ends. This CDR3 region has 13 residues. Germline V gene sequence: CDR1 SGHAT, CDR2 FQNNGV. This CDR3 is CASRGLAKNIQYF. CDR3 sequence (DNA): TGTGCCAGCAGGGGCCTAGCCAAAAACATTCAGTACTTC. The full variable domain, its missing parts supplied by reference TRBV11-2 and TRBJ2-4, is EAGVAQSPRYKIIEKRQSVAFWCNPISGHATLYWYQQILGQGPKLLIQFQNNGVVDDSQLPKDRFSAERLKGVDSTLKIQPAKLEDSAVYLCASRGLAKNIQYFGAGTRLSVL.

The sample holds one count of this clone. The gene calls are TRBV10-2 and TRBJ2-5; 8 bases match TRBD1. Germline V gene sequence: CDR1 WSHSY, CDR2 SAAADI. This CDR3 is built from 17 residues. The V and J ends lost 0 bases and 4 bases, in that order; junction bases with no gene match: 10. This CDR3 is CASSESSGQGRGETQYF. For the CDR3, the DNA is TGCGCCAGCAGTGAGTCCTCCGGACAGGGAAGGGGAGAGACCCAGTACTTC.

The chain has TRBV29-1 and TRBJ2-1; D remains ambiguous. CDR1 is SQVTM, CDR2 ANQGSEA, per germline. The CDR3 length is 11 residues. V was clipped by 3 bases and J by 9 bases, with 9 bases between them. CDR3 DNA sequence: TGCAGCGTTGATAGTCGGGTTGAGCAGTTCTTC. Translation: CSVDSRVEQFF.

The chain has TRBV5-6 and TRBJ1-4, with D unresolved. Germline assignment: CDR1 SGHDT and CDR2 YYEEEE. V was shortened by 6 bases and J by 0 bases, with 12 bases between the two germline ends. The CDR3 has 15 residues. CDR3 sequence reads: CASTLVGATNEKLFF. The CDR3 coding sequence is TGTGCCAGCACCCTGGTCGGGGCAACTAATGAAAAACTGTTTTTT.

The chain carries TRBV7-2 and TRBJ1-3; D gene ambiguous. Deletions cut 3 bases from V and 1 base from J, with 4 bases between. The V gene's germline CDR1 is SGHTA and CDR2 FQGNSA. This CDR3 contains 13 residues. CDR3 in amino acids: CASSLASGNTIYF. The CDR3 nucleotides are TGTGCCAGCAGCTTGGCTTCTGGAAACACCATATATTTT.

The J gene is TRBJ1-2, the V gene TRBV6-5; weak D call: TRBD1 (6 bases). CDR3 length equals 11 residues. V was trimmed by 9 bases and J by 6 bases, leaving 11 bases between them. Looked up from germline, CDR1 is MNHEY and CDR2 is SVGAGI. CDR3 sequence reads: CASKTGHGYTF. CDR3 nucleotide sequence: TGTGCCAGTAAAACAGGGCATGGCTACACCTTC.

This chain connects TRBV19 to TRBJ2-1; D possibly corresponds to TRBD2 (6 bases). This CDR3 region has 14 residues. The V end was cut by 3 bases, the J end by 7 bases, with 13 bases between. CDR1 and CDR2 (germline): LNHDA, SQIVND (reference sequence). CDR3 sequence: CASSITEGLNEQFF. The CDR3, as DNA: TGTGCCAGTAGTATCACGGAGGGCCTAAATGAGCAGTTCTTC.

The gene calls are TRBV10-3 and TRBJ1-2, with D perhaps matching TRBD1 (6 bases). CDR1 and CDR2 from the germline V gene are ENHRY and SYGVKD. The CDR3 extends over 13 amino acids. The ends were cut back, 6 bases at V and 4 bases at J, with 12 bases in the middle. The CDR3 loop reads CAIRGTLGYGYTF. CDR3 DNA sequence: TGTGCCATCAGAGGGACACTGGGCTATGGCTACACCTTC.

The rearrangement uses TRBV9 and TRBJ2-5; 12 bases match TRBD2. The germline V gene encodes CDR1 SGDLS and CDR2 YYNGEE. V lost 0 bases to trimming and J lost 6 bases; unmatched junction nucleotides: 6. The CDR3 length is 16 residues. The CDR3 is CASSVDLAGGSKTQYF. Here the CDR3 DNA reads TGTGCCAGCAGCGTAGATCTAGCGGGGGGGTCCAAGACCCAGTACTTC.

This clone was observed a few times. The V call is TRBV7-9, the J call TRBJ2-7, with D perhaps TRBD2 (6 bases). V lost 6 bases to trimming and J lost 0 bases, with 9 bases between them. The CDR3 is made up of 13 amino acids. The V gene's germline CDR1 is SEHNR and CDR2 FQNEAQ (reference sequence). The CDR3 is CASRDGSSYEQYF. DNA for the CDR3: TGTGCCAGCAGGGACGGGAGCTCCTACGAGCAGTACTTC.

V gene TRBV7-3 combines with J gene TRBJ2-1, with 10 bases lining up with TRBD2. Germline CDR1 is SGHTA and CDR2 is FQGTGA. The CDR3 has 19 residues. J was trimmed by 2 bases and V by 5 bases; bases with no gene match: 15. CDR3 nucleotides: TGTGCCAGCAGCCAAAGGCTCGCGGCTAGCGGGAGCCCCTACAATGAGCAGTTCTTC. This translates into CASSQRLAASGSPYNEQFF. Full variable domain (missing parts from reference TRBV7-3 and TRBJ2-1): GAGVSQTPSNKVTEKGKYVELRCDPISGHTALYWYRQSLGQGPEFLIYFQGTGAADDSGLPNDRFFAVRPEGSVSTLKIQRTERGDSAVYLCASSQRLAASGSPYNEQFFGPGTRLTVL.

This rearrangement joins TRBV5-1 to TRBJ2-1; 14 nucleotides match TRBD2. There are 20 residues in the CDR3. Germline CDR1 SGHRS, CDR2 YFSETQ. After removal of 4 bases from V and 0 bases from J, the junction contained 12 bases not matched to a gene. CDR3 bases: TGCGCCAGCAGCCCGGGACTAGCGGGAGTGGCCCCCCTCTCCTACAATGAGCAGTTCTTC. Protein sequence: CASSPGLAGVAPLSYNEQFF. The variable domain in full, completed from reference TRBV5-1 and TRBJ2-1, reads KAGVTQTPRYLIKTRGQQVTLSCSPISGHRSVSWYQQTPGQGLQFLFEYFSETQRNKGNFPGRFSGRQFSNSRSEMNVSTLELGDSALYLCASSPGLAGVAPLSYNEQFFGPGTRLTVL.

The chain employs TRBV7-2 and TRBJ2-2, with 13 positions matching TRBD2. The CDR3 runs 17 residues. The trim removed 2 bases at V and 4 bases at J, leaving 4 bases unmatched. Germline CDR1 SGHTA, CDR2 FQGNSA. As DNA, the CDR3 is TGTGCCAGCAGCTTATTCGGACTAGCGGGAGCCACCGGGGAGCTGTTTTTT. Protein sequence: CASSLFGLAGATGELFF.

In DNA, the CDR3 is TGTGCCAGCAGCGTCGGAGCCGTTTATAATTCACCCCTCCACTTT. Residues: CASSVGAVYNSPLHF. The genes are TRBV9 and TRBJ1-6; D gene uncertain. Trimming cost V 2 bases and J 4 bases, with 10 bases left between them. Germline values: CDR1 SGDLS, CDR2 YYNGEE. The CDR3 runs 15 residues.

This clone was counted once. This chain links TRBV27 with TRBJ2-3, with D tentatively TRBD2 (5 bases). CDR1 and CDR2 (germline): MNHEY, SMNVEV (reference sequence). Trimming pared 8 bases from V and 6 bases from J, leaving 18 bases between. This CDR3 is 14 amino acids long. CDR3 bases: TGTGCCAGCCGGAGTGGACCGGGAAGGGATACGCAGTATTTT. It encodes CASRSGPGRDTQYF.

This clone was observed once. The V gene is TRBV27, the J gene TRBJ2-3; the match to TRBD2 covers 11 bases. In germline, CDR1 is MNHEY, CDR2 SMNVEV (reference sequence). Trimming cost V 6 bases and J 4 bases; bases outside gene matches: 9. The CDR3 runs 16 residues. The CDR3: CASRKSSGRVPDTQYF. CDR3 sequence (DNA): TGTGCCAGCAGGAAGAGTAGCGGGAGGGTCCCAGATACGCAGTATTTT.